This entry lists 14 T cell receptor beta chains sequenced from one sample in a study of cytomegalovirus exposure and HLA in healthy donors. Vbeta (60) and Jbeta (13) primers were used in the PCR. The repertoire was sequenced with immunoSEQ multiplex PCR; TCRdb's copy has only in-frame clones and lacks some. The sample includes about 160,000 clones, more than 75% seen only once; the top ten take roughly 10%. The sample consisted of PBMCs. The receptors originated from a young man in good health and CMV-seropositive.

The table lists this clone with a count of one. Here the CDR3 reads CASSQGSGSRTGMAEAFF. The CDR3, as DNA: TGCGCCAGCAGCCAAGGGTCAGGCTCGAGGACAGGGATGGCGGAAGCTTTCTTT. The chain combines TRBV4-3 with TRBJ1-1; 8 bases agree with TRBD1. Germline CDR1 is LGHNA and CDR2 is YSLEER. The CDR3 is 18 residues long. The J segment lost 8 bases and the V segment lost 1 base, leaving 18 bases of the junction unmatched.

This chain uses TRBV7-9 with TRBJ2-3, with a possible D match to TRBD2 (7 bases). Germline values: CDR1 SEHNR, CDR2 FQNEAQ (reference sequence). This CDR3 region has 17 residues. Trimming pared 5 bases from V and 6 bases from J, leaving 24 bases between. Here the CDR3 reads CASSPGASGSLQDTQYF. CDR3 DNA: TGTGCCAGCAGCCCAGGGGCTAGCGGAAGCCTCCAGGATACGCAGTATTTT.

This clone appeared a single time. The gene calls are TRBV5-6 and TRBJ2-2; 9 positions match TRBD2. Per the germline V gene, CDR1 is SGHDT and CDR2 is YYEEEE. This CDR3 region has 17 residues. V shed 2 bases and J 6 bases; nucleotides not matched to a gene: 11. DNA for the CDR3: TGTGCCAGCAGCTTCGGAGCGGGGGGTGGTTTTGCCGGGGAGCTGTTTTTT. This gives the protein CASSFGAGGGFAGELFF. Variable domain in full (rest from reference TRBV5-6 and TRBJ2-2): DAGVTQSPTHLIKTRGQQVTLRCSPKSGHDTVSWYQQALGQGPQFIFQYYEEEERQRGNFPDRFSGHQFPNYSSELNVNALLLGDSALYLCASSFGAGGGFAGELFFGEGSRLTVL.

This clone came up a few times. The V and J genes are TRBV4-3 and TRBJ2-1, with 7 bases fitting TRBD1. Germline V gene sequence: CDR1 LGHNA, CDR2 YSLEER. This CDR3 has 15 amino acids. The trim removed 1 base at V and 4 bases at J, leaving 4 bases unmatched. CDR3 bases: TGCGCCAGCAGCCAAGGGGGGACAGCTTACAATGAGCAGTTCTTC. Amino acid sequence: CASSQGGTAYNEQFF.

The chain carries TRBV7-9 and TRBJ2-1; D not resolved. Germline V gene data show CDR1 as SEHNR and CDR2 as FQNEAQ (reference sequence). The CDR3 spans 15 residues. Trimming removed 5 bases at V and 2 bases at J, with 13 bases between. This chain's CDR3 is CASSDTNAAYNEQFF. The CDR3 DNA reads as TGTGCCAGCAGCGATACTAATGCGGCCTACAATGAGCAGTTCTTC.

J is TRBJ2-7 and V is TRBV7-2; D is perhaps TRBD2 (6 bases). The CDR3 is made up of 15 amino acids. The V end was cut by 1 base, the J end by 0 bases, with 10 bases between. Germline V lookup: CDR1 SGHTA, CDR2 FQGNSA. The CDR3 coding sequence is TGTGCCAGCAGCTTAGGCGGGGCCCCCTCCTACGAGCAGTACTTC. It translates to CASSLGGAPSYEQYF.

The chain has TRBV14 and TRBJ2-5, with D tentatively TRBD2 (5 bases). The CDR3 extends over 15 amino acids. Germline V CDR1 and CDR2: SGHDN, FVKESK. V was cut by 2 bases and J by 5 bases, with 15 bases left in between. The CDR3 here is CASSQSGPRGETQYF. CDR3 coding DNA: TGTGCCAGCAGCCAATCCGGGCCGCGAGGGGAGACCCAGTACTTC. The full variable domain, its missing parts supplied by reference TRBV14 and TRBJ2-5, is EAGVTQFPSHSVIEKGQTVTLRCDPISGHDNLYWYRRVMGKEIKFLLHFVKESKQDESGMPNNRFLAERTGGTYSTLKVQPAELEDSGVYFCASSQSGPRGETQYFGPGTRLLVL.

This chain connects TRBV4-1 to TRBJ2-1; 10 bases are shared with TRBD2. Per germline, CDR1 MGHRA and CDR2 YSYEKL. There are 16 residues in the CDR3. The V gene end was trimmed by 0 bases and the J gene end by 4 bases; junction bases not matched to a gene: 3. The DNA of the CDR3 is TGCGCCAGCAGCCAAGATCCAGCGGGGGGGTACAATGAGCAGTTCTTC. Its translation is CASSQDPAGGYNEQFF.

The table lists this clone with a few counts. The CDR3 spells CASSIPLQGMNTEAFF. DNA for the CDR3: TGTGCCAGTAGTATTCCACTACAGGGGATGAACACTGAAGCTTTCTTT. The chain combines TRBV19 with TRBJ1-1; TRBD1 agrees at 7 bases. Unmatched junction bases numbered 7, after V lost 3 bases and J lost 0 bases. This CDR3 spans 16 amino acids. Germline CDR1 LNHDA, CDR2 SQIVND (reference sequence).

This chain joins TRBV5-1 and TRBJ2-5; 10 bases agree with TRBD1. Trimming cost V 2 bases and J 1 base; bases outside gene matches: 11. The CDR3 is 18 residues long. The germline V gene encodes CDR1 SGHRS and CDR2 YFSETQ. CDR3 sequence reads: CASSLALSGQGVQETQYF. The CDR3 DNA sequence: TGCGCCAGCAGCTTAGCCCTATCCGGACAGGGGGTCCAAGAGACCCAGTACTTC.

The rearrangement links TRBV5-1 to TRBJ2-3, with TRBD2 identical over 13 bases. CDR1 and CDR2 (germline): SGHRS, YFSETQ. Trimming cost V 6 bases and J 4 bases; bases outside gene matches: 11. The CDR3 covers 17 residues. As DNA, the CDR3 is TGCGCCAGCAAGGCGGGACTAGCGGGGACGAGGGCAGATACGCAGTATTTT. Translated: CASKAGLAGTRADTQYF.

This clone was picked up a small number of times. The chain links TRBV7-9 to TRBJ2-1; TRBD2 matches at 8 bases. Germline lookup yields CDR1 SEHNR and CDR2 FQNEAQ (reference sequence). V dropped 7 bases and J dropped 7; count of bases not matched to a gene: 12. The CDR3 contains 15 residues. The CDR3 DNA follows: TGTGCCAGCAACCCCAGCGGGAGCCCCGGGAATGAGCAGTTCTTC. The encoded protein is CASNPSGSPGNEQFF.

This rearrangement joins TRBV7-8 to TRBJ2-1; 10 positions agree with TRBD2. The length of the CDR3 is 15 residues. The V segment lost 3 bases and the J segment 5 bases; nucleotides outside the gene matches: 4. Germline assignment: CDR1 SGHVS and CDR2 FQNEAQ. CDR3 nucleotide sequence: TGTGCCAGCAGCTTGATAGCGGGAGGTAACAATGAGCAGTTCTTC. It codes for CASSLIAGGNNEQFF.

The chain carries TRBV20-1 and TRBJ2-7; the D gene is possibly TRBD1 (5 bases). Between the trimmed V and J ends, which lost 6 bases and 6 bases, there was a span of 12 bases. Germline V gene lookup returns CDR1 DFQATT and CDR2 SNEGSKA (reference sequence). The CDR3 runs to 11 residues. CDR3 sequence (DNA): TGCAGTGCAAATTCAGGGATCGAGCAGTACTTC. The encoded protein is CSANSGIEQYF.